The rows below give T cell receptor beta chains drawn from one sample of a study of shared T cell receptors in the human thymus. Data came from immunoSEQ multiplex PCR; TCRdb stores just in-frame clones and leaves some out. The data contain about 500,000 clones, about four fifths of them singletons. The sample was also linked to a second study, of human thymus T cells.

Material for sequencing was thymocytes. Receptors originate from a boy younger than two with a congenital heart defect. Each CDR3 is given with its conserved first and last residue. A D gene is named only where the DNA matches it firmly. Only some rows state a clone size, as once, few, many or a class for expanded clones.

TRBV15,TRBJ2-3,TRBD2,once,TGTGCCACCAGCAGAGAAGGGACTAGCGGGAGAGATACGCAGTATTTT,CATSREGTSGRDTQYF
TRBV14,TRBJ2-6,TRBD1,few,TGTGCCAGCAGCCAAGATCTATTGAATGGACAGGGGGCCTTTGGGGCCAACGTCCTGACTTTC,CASSQDLLNGQGAFGANVLTF
TRBV14,TRBJ2-1,NA,NA,TGTGCCAGCAGCCAAGATGAGCGGACTATGCACAATGAGCAGTTCTTC,CASSQDERTMHNEQFF
TRBV2,TRBJ2-7,TRBD2,NA,TGTGCCAGAGGGGGGGGGCCCCAGCGGGAGGACTACGAGCAGTACTTC,CARGGGPQREDYEQYF
TRBV2,TRBJ1-5,TRBD1,NA,TGTGCCAGCAGTGGGGTCCCCACAGGGGGCAGGGATCAGCCCCAGCATTTT,CASSGVPTGGRDQPQHF
TRBV19,TRBJ2-2,NA,NA,TGTGCCAGTAGTATAGGGGCCAGGGATGTCGAAGAGGTCGGGGAGCTGTTTTTT,CASSIGARDVEEVGELFF
TRBV4-3,TRBJ2-4,NA,NA,TGCGCCAGCAGCCAAGATGATCAGCAACGCACGAGGTTGGCCAAAAACATTCAGTACTTC,CASSQDDQQRTRLAKNIQYF
TRBV11-3,TRBJ1-2,TRBD1,NA,TGTGCCAGCAGCTTATCGGGACAGGGAGACTATGGCTACACCTTC,CASSLSGQGDYGYTF
TRBV11-3,TRBJ2-5,NA,NA,TGTGCCAGCAGCTTAGGGGCTAGGGGAGAGACCCAGTACTTC,CASSLGARGETQYF
TRBV11-2,TRBJ1-1,NA,NA,TGTGCCAGCAGCTTTGGTTTGGCAGGGGTGAACACTGAAGCTTTCTTT,CASSFGLAGVNTEAFF
TRBV4-2,TRBJ2-1,NA,NA,TGTGCCAGCAGCGAGCGGATCTCCTACAATGAGCAGTTCTTC,CASSERISYNEQFF
TRBV2,TRBJ2-7,TRBD2,NA,TGTGCCAGCAGTGAAGCGGCTAGCGGGGCGAACCTGGTGCTTCCTACCTACGAGCAGTACTTC,CASSEAASGANLVLPTYEQYF
TRBV2,TRBJ2-3,TRBD2,NA,TGTGCCAGCAGTGGATCGGGACTAGCGGGCTCGGCGGGCACAGATACGCAGTATTTT,CASSGSGLAGSAGTDTQYF
TRBV14,TRBJ2-1,TRBD1,NA,TGTGCCAGCAGCCCCCTGCGGGGACAGGGACTAAAAAAGTTCTTC,CASSPLRGQGLKKFF
TRBV2,TRBJ1-2,TRBD1,NA,TGTGCCAGCAGTCTCTGGGACAGACAAAAAGGGAACTATGGCTACACCTTC,CASSLWDRQKGNYGYTF
TRBV4-1,TRBJ2-7,NA,NA,TGCGCCAGCAGCCAAGAATGGGGACAATCCTACGAGCAGTACTTC,CASSQEWGQSYEQYF
TRBV6-5,TRBJ2-3,TRBD2,NA,TGTGCCAGCAGCCCCAGGCGGCGGGAGACGCAGTATTTT,CASSPRRRETQYF